This T cell receptor (beta chain) was identified in a study of blood T cell repertoires in COVID-19. The V gene end was trimmed by 2 bases and the J gene end by 5 bases; junction bases not matched to a gene: 8. This CDR3 is 16 amino acids long. Germline values: CDR1 MNHEY, CDR2 SMNVEV (reference sequence). Clones were sequenced by immunoSEQ multiplex PCR, and TCRdb holds only the in-frame ones, with some missing. The sample contains hundreds of thousands of clones, approximately 89% of which appear only once. This receptor was taken from a woman aged 30 to 39 with COVID-19, enrolled during active disease. The chain carries TRBV27 and TRBJ2-5; the match to TRBD2 covers 10 bases. Sequences were obtained from peripheral blood. The CDR3 DNA sequence: TGTGCCAGCAGTTTAAGAACTAGCGGGGTTGAGGAGACCCAGTACTTC. This gives the protein CASSLRTSGVEETQYF.